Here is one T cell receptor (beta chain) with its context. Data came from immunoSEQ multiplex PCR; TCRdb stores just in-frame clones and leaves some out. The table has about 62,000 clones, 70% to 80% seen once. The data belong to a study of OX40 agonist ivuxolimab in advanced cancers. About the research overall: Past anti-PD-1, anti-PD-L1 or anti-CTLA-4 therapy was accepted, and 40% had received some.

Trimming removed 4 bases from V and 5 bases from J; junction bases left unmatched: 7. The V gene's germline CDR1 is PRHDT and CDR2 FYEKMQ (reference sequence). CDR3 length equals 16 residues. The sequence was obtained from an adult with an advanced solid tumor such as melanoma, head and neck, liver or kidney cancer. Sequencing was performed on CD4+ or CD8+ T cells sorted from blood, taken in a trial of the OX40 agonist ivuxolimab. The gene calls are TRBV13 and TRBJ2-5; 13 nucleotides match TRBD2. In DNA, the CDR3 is TGTGCCAGCAGCTCCGGGACTAGCGGGACCCCGGAGACCCAGTACTTC. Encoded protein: CASSSGTSGTPETQYF.